This T cell receptor (beta chain) comes out of a study of blood T cell repertoires in COVID-19. Sequencing used immunoSEQ multiplex PCR; TCRdb keeps in-frame clones, though not all of them. The repertoire includes over 150,000 clones, approximately 90% of them detected once, and 10% sits in the top ten. CDR1 and CDR2 from the germline V gene are SGHDT and YYEEEE. The CDR3 is 15 amino acids. With 0 bases clipped from V and 5 bases from J, the junction kept 7 bases outside the gene matches. The rearrangement uses TRBV5-6 and TRBJ2-5, with TRBD1 matching 7 bases. Sequencing was performed on peripheral blood. The sequence derives from a woman between 70 and 85 years old with COVID-19, enrolled during active disease. The CDR3 reads CASSLEVRGWETQYF. The CDR3, as DNA: TGTGCCAGCAGCTTGGAGGTCAGGGGGTGGGAGACCCAGTACTTC.